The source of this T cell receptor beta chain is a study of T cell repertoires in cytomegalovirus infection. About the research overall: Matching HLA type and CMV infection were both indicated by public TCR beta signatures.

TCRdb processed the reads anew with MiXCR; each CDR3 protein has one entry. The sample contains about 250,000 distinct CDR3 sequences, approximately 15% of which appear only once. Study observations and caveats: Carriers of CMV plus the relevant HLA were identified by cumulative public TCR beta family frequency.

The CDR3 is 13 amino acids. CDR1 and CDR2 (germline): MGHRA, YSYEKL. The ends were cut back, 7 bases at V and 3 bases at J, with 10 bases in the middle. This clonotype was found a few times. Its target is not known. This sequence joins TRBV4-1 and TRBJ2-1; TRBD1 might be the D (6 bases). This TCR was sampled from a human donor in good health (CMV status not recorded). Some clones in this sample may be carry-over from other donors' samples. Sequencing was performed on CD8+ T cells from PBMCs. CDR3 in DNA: TGCGCCAGCACCCAGGGGAGCTACAATGAGCAGTTCTTC. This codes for CASTQGSYNEQFF.